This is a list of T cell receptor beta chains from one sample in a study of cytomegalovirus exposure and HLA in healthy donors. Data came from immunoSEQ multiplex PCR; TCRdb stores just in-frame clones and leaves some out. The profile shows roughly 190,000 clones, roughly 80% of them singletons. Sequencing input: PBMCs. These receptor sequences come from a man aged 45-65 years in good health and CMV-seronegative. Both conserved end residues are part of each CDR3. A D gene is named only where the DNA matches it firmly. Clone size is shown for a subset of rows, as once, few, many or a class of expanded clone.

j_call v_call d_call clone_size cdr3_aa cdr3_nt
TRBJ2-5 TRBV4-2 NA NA CASSPTVVQETQYF TGTGCCAGCAGCCCGACTGTCGTCCAAGAGACCCAGTACTTC
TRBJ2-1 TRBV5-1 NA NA CASSLGTPTYNEQFF TGCGCCAGCAGCCTCGGGACACCTACCTACAATGAGCAGTTCTTC
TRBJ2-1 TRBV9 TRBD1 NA CASSVESRGNEQFF TGTGCCAGCAGCGTAGAATCCAGGGGGAATGAGCAGTTCTTC
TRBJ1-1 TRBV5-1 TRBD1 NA CASSRTGMWGNTEAFF TGCGCCAGCAGTCGGACAGGGATGTGGGGGAACACTGAAGCTTTCTTT
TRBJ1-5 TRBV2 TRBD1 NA CASSERDRVTQPQHF TGTGCCAGCAGTGAAAGGGACAGGGTTACTCAGCCCCAGCATTTT
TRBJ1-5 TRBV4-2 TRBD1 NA CASSPHYRGDQPQHF TGTGCCAGCAGCCCGCACTACAGGGGGGATCAGCCCCAGCATTTT
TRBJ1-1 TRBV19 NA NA CASSIASGTEAFF TGTGCCAGTAGTATTGCTAGCGGCACTGAAGCTTTCTTT
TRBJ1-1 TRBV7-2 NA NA CASSPGRDSSEAFF TGTGCCAGCAGCCCCGGGCGGGATTCCTCTGAAGCTTTCTTT
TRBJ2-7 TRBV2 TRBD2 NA CASSPRSWEGEQYF TGTGCCAGCAGTCCCAGGTCTTGGGAGGGCGAGCAGTACTTC
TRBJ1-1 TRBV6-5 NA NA CAACRGTTEAFF TGTGCCGCGTGTCGGGGGACTACTGAAGCTTTCTTT
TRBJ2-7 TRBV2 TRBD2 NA CASSVGGLAGTYEQYF TGTGCCAGCAGTGTCGGGGGACTAGCGGGGACCTACGAGCAGTACTTC
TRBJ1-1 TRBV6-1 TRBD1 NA CASRETTGRAFF TGTGCCAGCAGGGAAACGACAGGGCGGGCTTTCTTT
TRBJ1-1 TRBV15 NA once CATGLGKAFF TGTGCCACCGGGCTGGGCAAAGCTTTCTTT
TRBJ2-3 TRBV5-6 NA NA CASSGPGSTDTQYF TGTGCCAGCAGCGGCCCCGGGAGCACAGATACGCAGTATTTT
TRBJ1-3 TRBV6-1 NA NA CASLSPGAGNTIYF TGTGCCAGCCTCTCCCCAGGGGCTGGAAACACCATATATTTT
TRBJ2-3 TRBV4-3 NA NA CASSQDRRPTDTQYF TGCGCCAGCAGCCAAGACAGGCGACCCACAGATACGCAGTATTTT
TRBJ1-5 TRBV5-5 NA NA CASSLEGVGYQPQHF TGTGCCAGCAGCTTGGAAGGGGTGGGATACCAGCCCCAGCATTTT
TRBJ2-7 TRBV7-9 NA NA CSSRNWGRGVSEQYF TGTTCCTCTCGAAATTGGGGCAGGGGGGTATCCGAGCAGTACTTC
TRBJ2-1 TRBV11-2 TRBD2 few CASIPVGGRRGGYNEQFF TGTGCCAGCATCCCTGTGGGGGGCAGGCGGGGGGGGTACAATGAGCAGTTCTTC
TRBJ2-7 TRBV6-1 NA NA CASRSTGKTYEQYF TGTGCCAGCAGAAGTACCGGGAAGACCTACGAGCAGTACTTC
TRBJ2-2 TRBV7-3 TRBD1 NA CASMTGAGTGELFF TGTGCCAGCATGACAGGGGCGGGGACCGGGGAGCTGTTTTTT
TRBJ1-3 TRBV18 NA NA CASSPPSTAGNTIYF TGTGCCAGCTCACCACCTTCCACAGCTGGAAACACCATATATTTT
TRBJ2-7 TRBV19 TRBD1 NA CASSDRTGTGFYEQYF TGTGCCAGTAGTGACAGAACCGGGACAGGGTTCTACGAGCAGTACTTC
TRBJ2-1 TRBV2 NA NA CASSENTGINEQFF TGTGCCAGCAGTGAAAATACAGGAATCAATGAGCAGTTCTTC
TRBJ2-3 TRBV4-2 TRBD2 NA CASSQLSGDTDTQYF TGTGCCAGCAGCCAACTTAGCGGGGACACAGATACGCAGTATTTT